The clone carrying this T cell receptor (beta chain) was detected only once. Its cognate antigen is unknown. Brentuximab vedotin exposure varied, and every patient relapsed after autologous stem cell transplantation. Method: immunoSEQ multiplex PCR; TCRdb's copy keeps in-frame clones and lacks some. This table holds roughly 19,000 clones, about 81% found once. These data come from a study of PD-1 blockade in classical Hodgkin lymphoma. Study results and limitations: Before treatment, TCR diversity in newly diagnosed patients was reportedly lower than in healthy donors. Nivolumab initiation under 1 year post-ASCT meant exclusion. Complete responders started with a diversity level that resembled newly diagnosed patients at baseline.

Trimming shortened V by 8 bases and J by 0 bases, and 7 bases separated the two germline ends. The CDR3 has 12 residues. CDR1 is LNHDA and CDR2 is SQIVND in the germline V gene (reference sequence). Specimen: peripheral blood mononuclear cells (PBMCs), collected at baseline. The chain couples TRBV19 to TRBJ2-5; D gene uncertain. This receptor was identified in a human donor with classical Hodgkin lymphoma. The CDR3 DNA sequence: TGTGCCAGTTCCGGCAACCAAGAGACCCAGTACTTC. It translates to CASSGNQETQYF.